The 17 T cell receptor beta chains below were found in one sample sequenced in a study of cytomegalovirus exposure and HLA in healthy donors. PCR was performed using 60 Vbeta and 13 Jbeta primers. TCRdb's table, derived via immunoSEQ multiplex PCR, lists solely in-frame clones and lacks some. This repertoire shows under 200,000 clones, 65% to 90% found once; its top ten account for around 0.3%. The sequenced material came from PBMCs. These receptors were taken from a woman aged 25 to 39 in good health and CMV-seronegative.

The chain employs TRBV5-4 and TRBJ2-7; D uncertain. Trimming removed 1 base at V and 4 bases at J, with 6 bases between. This CDR3 has 12 residues. CDR1 is SGHNT, CDR2 YYREEE, per germline (reference sequence). CDR3 residues: CASSLYSYEQYF. DNA of the CDR3: TGTGCCAGCAGCTTGTACAGTTACGAGCAGTACTTC. Filled out from reference TRBV5-4 and TRBJ2-7, the complete variable domain reads ETGVTQSPTHLIKTRGQQVTLRCSSQSGHNTVSWYQQALGQGPQFIFQYYREEENGRGNFPPRFSGLQFPNYSSELNVNALELDDSALYLCASSLYSYEQYFGPGTRLTVT.

The V and J genes are TRBV10-1 and TRBJ1-1; no clear D gene. Germline CDR1 is WNHNN and CDR2 is SYGVQD (reference sequence). Trimming stripped 5 bases from V and 5 bases from J, with 12 bases between. The length of the CDR3 is 13 residues. The CDR3 DNA sequence: TGCGCCAGCAGTCCGGAGCCTCAGACTGAAGCTTTCTTT. It yields the protein CASSPEPQTEAFF.

The J gene is TRBJ1-5, the V gene TRBV5-1, with 10 positions matching TRBD1. V lost 2 bases, J lost 5 bases, and 4 bases stayed unmatched. CDR1 is SGHRS, CDR2 YFSETQ, per germline. This CDR3 has 15 amino acids. The CDR3 loop is CASSLDGQGDQPQHF. The CDR3, as DNA: TGCGCCAGCAGCTTAGACGGACAGGGGGATCAGCCCCAGCATTTT.

The chain recombines TRBV12-2 with TRBJ2-3; the tabulated D call, TRBD1, remains unverified against the DNA. TRBV12-2 has pseudogene status. The CDR3 sequence is 16 residues long. The CDR3 coding sequence is TGTGCAAGTCGCCCCCTTTTCGGTTGGGCATCCGATACGCAGTATTTT. It encodes CASRPLFGWASDTQYF.

This sequence joins TRBV2 and TRBJ2-3, with D perhaps TRBD2 (6 bases). The germline V gene encodes CDR1 SNHLY and CDR2 FYNNEI. The V end lost 6 bases, the J end lost 1 base, and 11 bases lay between the germline ends. The CDR3 length is 14 residues. CDR3 coding DNA: TGTGCCAGCAGGGGGGGACTTCGCACAGATACGCAGTATTTT. It codes for CASRGGLRTDTQYF.

This chain connects TRBV4-2 to TRBJ2-5; a weak D match, TRBD1 (6 bases). Germline assignment: CDR1 LGHNA and CDR2 YNFKEQ. This CDR3 has 13 amino acids. Trimming took off 4 bases at V and 7 bases at J, with 13 bases between the two ends. The CDR3 loop is CASSPTGSGTQYF. The CDR3 DNA follows: TGTGCCAGCAGCCCTACAGGGTCGGGGACCCAGTACTTC.

The sample holds a few counts of this clone. The chain links TRBV5-6 to TRBJ2-7, with D uncertain. The CDR3 is 13 residues long. Germline V gene lookup returns CDR1 SGHDT and CDR2 YYEEEE. V was trimmed by 2 bases and J by 2 bases, leaving 8 bases between them. CDR3: CASSFRRAYEQYF. The CDR3 DNA reads as TGTGCCAGCAGCTTCCGACGGGCCTACGAGCAGTACTTC.

This chain uses TRBV28 with TRBJ1-6, with 7 bases matching TRBD1. The V gene's germline CDR1 is MDHEN and CDR2 SYDVKM. Trimming took 8 bases from V and 10 from J; bases not matched to a gene: 5. The CDR3 contains 12 residues. The DNA for the CDR3 is TGTGCCAGCGCCACAGGGGAATCACCCCTCCACTTT. This sequence encodes CASATGESPLHF. The variable domain in full, completed from reference TRBV28 and TRBJ1-6, reads DVKVTQSSRYLVKRTGEKVFLECVQDMDHENMFWYRQDPGLGLRLIYFSYDVKMKEKGDIPEGYSVSREKKERFSLILESASTNQTSMYLCASATGESPLHFGNGTRLTVT.

The CDR3 region has the DNA TGTGCCAGCAGACCGACAGGCCTCCTCGCAGATACGCAGTATTTT. Translation gives CASRPTGLLADTQYF. The V gene is TRBV2, the J gene TRBJ2-3; a possible D gene is TRBD1 (6 bases). CDR1 and CDR2 from the germline V gene are SNHLY and FYNNEI. V was shortened by 6 bases and J by 4 bases, with 17 bases between the two germline ends. The CDR3 runs to 15 residues.

The genes are TRBV30 and TRBJ2-2, with D unresolved. V lost 2 bases and J lost 5, with 9 bases in between. The CDR3 covers 13 residues. In germline, CDR1 is GTSNPN, CDR2 SVGIG (reference sequence). CDR3 in amino acids: CAWSIYSTGELFF. CDR3 sequence (DNA): TGTGCCTGGAGTATCTATTCTACCGGGGAGCTGTTTTTT.

The chain uses TRBV29-1 and TRBJ2-7; the match to TRBD2 covers 11 bases. V lost 6 bases and J lost 1; bases outside the gene matches: 11. CDR1 and CDR2 (germline): SQVTM, ANQGSEA. CDR3 length: 16 residues. The CDR3 nucleotides are TGCAGCGTGGGGGGAGTAGCGGGAGGGAAATCCTACGAGCAGTACTTC. Protein sequence: CSVGGVAGGKSYEQYF.

V usage is TRBV10-3 and J usage is TRBJ1-1, with D perhaps matching TRBD1 (5 bases). Germline V gene lookup returns CDR1 ENHRY and CDR2 SYGVKD. This CDR3 has 14 amino acids. V lost 6 bases and J 1 base, leaving 12 bases between the germline ends. The CDR3 DNA sequence: TGTGCCATCAGGCGGGACTGGGGGAACACTGAAGCTTTCTTT. This gives the protein CAIRRDWGNTEAFF.

V is TRBV30 and J is TRBJ2-1; maybe TRBD2 (7 bases). The ends were cut back, 0 bases at V and 7 bases at J, with 10 bases in the middle. CDR1 and CDR2 from the germline V gene are GTSNPN and SVGIG (reference sequence). This CDR3 region has 13 residues. The CDR3 is CAWSVGGRNEQFF. The CDR3 nucleotides read TGTGCCTGGAGTGTGGGGGGGCGGAATGAGCAGTTCTTC. The variable domain in full, with the rest retrieved from reference TRBV30 and TRBJ2-1, is SQTIHQWPATLVQPVGSPLSLECTVEGTSNPNLYWYRQAAGRGLQLLFYSVGIGQISSEVPQNLSASRPQDRQFILSSKKLLLSDSGFYLCAWSVGGRNEQFFGPGTRLTVL.

A single count supports this clone. The chain recombines TRBV27 with TRBJ2-7; D remains unclear. The CDR3 is made up of 13 amino acids. V lost 2 bases and J 2 bases, leaving 7 bases between the germline ends. The V gene's germline CDR1 is MNHEY and CDR2 SMNVEV (reference sequence). In DNA form, the CDR3 reads TGTGCCAGCAGTTTAGCAGGTCCCTACGAGCAGTACTTC. Translating it yields CASSLAGPYEQYF.

The chain is built from TRBV9 and TRBJ2-5; TRBD2 matches at 7 bases. V was pared by 0 bases and J by 2 bases, with 4 bases of the junction left unmatched. The CDR3 runs 15 residues. Germline CDR1 is SGDLS and CDR2 is YYNGEE. The DNA of the CDR3 is TGTGCCAGCAGCGTAGACGGGGGAGGGCAAGAGACCCAGTACTTC. Its protein is CASSVDGGGQETQYF.

The J gene is TRBJ2-5, the V gene TRBV19, with 10 bases that match TRBD2. V dropped 4 bases and J dropped 4; count of bases not matched to a gene: 0. The CDR3 runs 13 residues. From germline, CDR1 is LNHDA and CDR2 SQIVND (reference sequence). CDR3 DNA sequence: TGTGCCAGTAGTAGGACTAGCGGAGAGACCCAGTACTTC. The encoded protein is CASSRTSGETQYF.

A few counts support this clone. The rearrangement links TRBV20-1 to TRBJ1-4; D not certain. This CDR3 has 10 amino acids. Per the germline V gene, CDR1 is DFQATT and CDR2 is SNEGSKA (reference sequence). The germline V and J ends were trimmed by 6 bases and 8 bases, with 7 bases remaining between them. Written as DNA, the CDR3 is TGCAGTGCCCGGCGGGAAAAACTGTTTTTT. Its translation is CSARREKLFF.